This T cell receptor beta chain comes out of a study of T cell repertoires and HLA-DP antigens. As for the study in general: In vitro CD4+ alloreactivity was against HeLa-presented HLA-DP. DNA input averaged 218.4 ng in sorted CD137+CD4+ and about 1,300 ng in pre-culture CD4+.

With 0 bases removed from V and 6 bases from J, the gap between germline ends came to 9 bases. Germline V gene sequence: CDR1 SGDLS, CDR2 YYNGEE. The CDR3 has 14 residues. Amplification used primers for 54 TRBV and 13 TRBJ segments. TCRdb's table, derived via immunoSEQ multiplex PCR, lists solely in-frame clones and lacks some. The sample consists of approximately 73,000 clones, roughly 77% of them appearing once. Of note for this clone: The antigen is unknown.

Study-wide results and caveats: Against one allele, clones undetected before culture averaged approximately 39%; against the other, approximately 51%.

The chain uses TRBV9 and TRBJ2-2; D call uncertain. The sequence was collected from a man in his sixties in good health and CMV-seronegative. The sample comprised CD4+ T cells from PBMCs. For the CDR3, the DNA is TGTGCCAGCAGCGTAGAAGGGATGGCCGGGGAGCTGTTTTTT. It yields the protein CASSVEGMAGELFF.